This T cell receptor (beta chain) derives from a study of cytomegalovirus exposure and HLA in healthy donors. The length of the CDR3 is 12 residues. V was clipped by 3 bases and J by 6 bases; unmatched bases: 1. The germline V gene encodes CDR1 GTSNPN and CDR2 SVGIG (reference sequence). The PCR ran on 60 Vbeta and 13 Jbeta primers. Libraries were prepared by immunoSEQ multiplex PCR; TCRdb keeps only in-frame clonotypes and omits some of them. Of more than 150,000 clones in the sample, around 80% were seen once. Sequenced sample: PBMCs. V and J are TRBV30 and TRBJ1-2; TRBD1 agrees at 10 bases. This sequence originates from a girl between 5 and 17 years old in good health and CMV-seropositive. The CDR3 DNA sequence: TGTGCCTGGAGCGGGACAGGGGATGGCTACACCTTC. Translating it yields CAWSGTGDGYTF.